Presented here are 21 T cell receptor beta chains from one specimen sequenced in a study of technical replicates of blood from a handful of donors. The repertoire was sequenced with immunoSEQ multiplex PCR; TCRdb's copy has only in-frame clones and lacks some. The table shows 75,000 to 90,000 clones, with 93% occurring only once. Material for sequencing was T cells isolated from PBMCs. The receptors stem from a human donor in good health.

This chain connects TRBV18 to TRBJ1-2; the D gene is possibly TRBD1 (5 bases). CDR3 size: 15 residues. V was pared by 0 bases and J by 2 bases, with 10 bases between. The germline gives CDR1 KGHSH, CDR2 LQKENI. The CDR3 region has the DNA TGTGCCAGCTCACCACCTATCAGGGAAAACTATGGCTACACCTTC. It encodes CASSPPIRENYGYTF.

The V gene is TRBV5-1, the J gene TRBJ2-2, with 12 bases aligning to TRBD2. The germline gives CDR1 SGHRS, CDR2 YFSETQ. Losses at the gene ends were 4 bases for V and 1 base for J; bases not matched to a gene: 5. CDR3 length equals 17 residues. The CDR3 here is CASSQPGLAGNTGELFF. DNA of the CDR3: TGCGCCAGCAGCCAGCCGGGACTAGCGGGGAACACCGGGGAGCTGTTTTTT.

The chain combines TRBV18 with TRBJ1-5, with 9 bases identical to TRBD1. Germline-derived CDR1 and CDR2 are KGHSH and LQKENI. V lost 6 bases, J lost 5 bases, and 5 bases stayed unmatched. The CDR3 contains 14 residues. CDR3 DNA sequence: TGTGCCAGCTCGCTGGGACAGGGACATCAGCCCCAGCATTTT. Encoded protein: CASSLGQGHQPQHF. The full variable domain, completed using reference TRBV18 and TRBJ1-5, is NAGVMQNPRHLVRRRGQEARLRCSPMKGHSHVYWYRQLPEEGLKFMVYLQKENIIDESGMPKERFSAEFPKEGPSILRIQQVVRGDSAAYFCASSLGQGHQPQHFGDGTRLSIL.

This chain uses TRBV30 with TRBJ2-1; possibly TRBD2 for D (5 bases). In germline, CDR1 is GTSNPN, CDR2 SVGIG (reference sequence). This CDR3 spans 14 amino acids. The V and J ends lost 7 bases and 0 bases respectively, with 13 bases between them. The CDR3 region is CAFSLGSSYNEQFF. The DNA of the CDR3 is TGTGCCTTCTCACTAGGGAGCTCCTACAATGAGCAGTTCTTC.

The V call is TRBV27, the J call TRBJ2-3; no clear D. Trimming left V 4 bases short and J 0 bases short, with 5 bases between. CDR3 size: 13 residues. The germline CDR1 and CDR2 sequences are MNHEY and SMNVEV (reference sequence). The CDR3 nucleotides are TGTGCCAGCAGTTCCTCTAGCACAGATACGCAGTATTTT. Its translation is CASSSSSTDTQYF.

This clone appeared a single time. This chain uses TRBV2 with TRBJ1-2; 9 nucleotides match TRBD1. The CDR3 is 17 residues long. Germline trimming cut 7 bases from V and 1 base from J; bases unmatched to any gene: 13. Germline lookup yields CDR1 SNHLY and CDR2 FYNNEI. CDR3 loop: CASTQGWPGQGNYGYTF. Here the CDR3 DNA reads TGTGCCAGCACCCAGGGGTGGCCGGGACAGGGTAACTATGGCTACACCTTC.

This clone has only one observation. For the CDR3, the DNA is TGCGCCAGCAGCCGCCCCGGACAGGGGACCGGGGAGCTGTTTTTT. Its translation is CASSRPGQGTGELFF. This chain joins TRBV5-1 and TRBJ2-2; 9 bases fit TRBD1. V trimming: 4 bases; J trimming: 5 bases; junction bases outside the gene matches: 6. CDR3 length equals 15 residues. Germline values: CDR1 SGHRS, CDR2 YFSETQ.

The chain uses TRBV9 and TRBJ2-7; 13 bases line up with TRBD2. Germline loops: CDR1 SGDLS, CDR2 YYNGEE. Trimming cost V 0 bases and J 7 bases; bases outside gene matches: 7. The CDR3 contains 16 residues. CDR3 coding DNA: TGTGCCAGCAGCGTAGATACTAGCGGGGGGGTTGGGGAGCAGTACTTC. It yields the protein CASSVDTSGGVGEQYF. Supplemented by reference TRBV9 and TRBJ2-7, the full variable domain reads DSGVTQTPKHLITATGQRVTLRCSPRSGDLSVYWYQQSLDQGLQFLIQYYNGEERAKGNILERFSAQQFPDLHSELNLSSLELGDSALYFCASSVDTSGGVGEQYFGPGTRLTVT.

The rearrangement uses TRBV30 and TRBJ2-1, with D possibly being TRBD2 (5 bases). CDR3 length: 11 residues. The germline CDR1 and CDR2 sequences are GTSNPN and SVGIG (reference sequence). The germline V and J ends were trimmed by 8 bases and 4 bases, with 9 bases remaining between them. Written as DNA, the CDR3 is TGTGCCCAAAGCGGTTACAATGAGCAGTTCTTC. Translating gives CAQSGYNEQFF.

CDR3 sequence reads: CASIPWGSSYEQYF. For the CDR3, the DNA is TGTGCCAGCATTCCCTGGGGCAGTTCCTACGAGCAGTACTTC. The chain uses TRBV6-1 and TRBJ2-7; maybe TRBD1 (5 bases). V was shortened by 7 bases and J by 1 base, with 14 bases between the two germline ends. CDR3 length equals 14 residues. Germline CDR1 and CDR2: MNHNS and SASEGT.

This chain links TRBV6-4 with TRBJ2-7; tentative D call: TRBD1 (6 bases). Germline assignment: CDR1 MRHNA and CDR2 SNTAGT. Trimming cost V 5 bases and J 1 base, with 15 bases left between them. CDR3 length: 15 amino acids. For the CDR3, the DNA is TGTGCCAGCAGTCCTTCCGCAGGACAGTCCTACGAGCAGTACTTC. It specifies CASSPSAGQSYEQYF.

The CDR3: CASSLGQNMNTEAFF. DNA for the CDR3: TGCGCCAGCAGCTTGGGGCAGAACATGAACACTGAAGCTTTCTTT. This sequence joins TRBV5-1 and TRBJ1-1, with D uncertain. V lost 0 bases and J 0 bases, leaving 9 bases between the germline ends. The CDR3 has 15 residues. Germline CDR1 and CDR2: SGHRS and YFSETQ.

The chain employs TRBV5-8 and TRBJ1-5, with a tentative D call TRBD1 (6 bases). Deletions cut 2 bases from V and 3 bases from J, with 9 bases between. The CDR3 contains 14 residues. From germline, CDR1 is SGHTS and CDR2 YDEGEE. CDR3 region: CASSFSGANQPQHF. The CDR3 coding sequence is TGTGCCAGCAGCTTCTCAGGGGCCAATCAGCCCCAGCATTTT.

V gene TRBV5-1 combines with J gene TRBJ2-1, with 7 bases matching TRBD1. Germline V CDR1 and CDR2: SGHRS, YFSETQ. This CDR3 is built from 14 residues. V lost 6 bases, J lost 2 bases, and 5 bases stayed unmatched. The CDR3 nucleotides are TGCGCCAGCATGTTAGGGGGCGCCTACAATGAGCAGTTCTTC. It is translated as CASMLGGAYNEQFF.

This clone was recorded once. The chain carries TRBV6-5 and TRBJ1-5, with 8 bases lining up with TRBD1. CDR1 is MNHEY, CDR2 SVGAGI, per germline. This CDR3 is 14 amino acids long. The V gene end was trimmed by 6 bases and the J gene end by 5 bases; junction bases not matched to a gene: 6. The CDR3 protein is CASRTGTGYQPQHF. CDR3 nucleotide sequence: TGTGCCAGCAGAACCGGGACAGGTTATCAGCCCCAGCATTTT.

The gene calls are TRBV30 and TRBJ1-2; TRBD1 might be the D (5 bases). Per the germline V gene, CDR1 is GTSNPN and CDR2 is SVGIG (reference sequence). This CDR3 is 15 amino acids long. Trimming left V 6 bases short and J 2 bases short, with 19 bases between. In DNA form, the CDR3 reads TGTGCCTGTGCCTATTCGGACACCTTAAACTATGGCTACACCTTC. It codes for CACAYSDTLNYGYTF.

The gene calls are TRBV7-9 and TRBJ2-3; D remains unclear. The germline V and J ends were trimmed by 5 bases and 0 bases, with 12 bases remaining between them. Germline CDR1 SEHNR, CDR2 FQNEAQ (reference sequence). This CDR3 has 15 residues. The CDR3 DNA sequence: TGTGCCAGCAGCACCTTTCTAGGAAGCACAGATACGCAGTATTTT. Residues: CASSTFLGSTDTQYF.

J is TRBJ2-2 and V is TRBV7-9; D is ambiguous. CDR3 length: 13 amino acids. Looked up from germline, CDR1 is SEHNR and CDR2 is FQNEAQ (reference sequence). V was pared by 2 bases and J by 3 bases, with 4 bases between. The CDR3 sequence: CASSLRDTGELFF. Written as DNA, the CDR3 is TGTGCCAGCAGCTTAAGAGACACCGGGGAGCTGTTTTTT.

The rearrangement joins TRBV5-4 to TRBJ1-2; D is perhaps TRBD1 (6 bases). Germline V gene sequence: CDR1 SGHNT, CDR2 YYREEE (reference sequence). V dropped 4 bases and J dropped 3 bases, with 19 bases sitting between them. The CDR3 is 16 amino acids. For the CDR3, the DNA is TGTGCCAGCAGCACCCCCACCGGTCAGGGGTACTATGGCTACACCTTC. Translated: CASSTPTGQGYYGYTF. Full variable domain (rest looked up from reference TRBV5-4 and TRBJ1-2): ETGVTQSPTHLIKTRGQQVTLRCSSQSGHNTVSWYQQALGQGPQFIFQYYREEENGRGNFPPRFSGLQFPNYSSELNVNALELDDSALYLCASSTPTGQGYYGYTFGSGTRLTVV.

The rearrangement links TRBV5-1 to TRBJ1-5; TRBD1 matches at 8 bases. This CDR3 region has 14 residues. CDR1 and CDR2 (germline): SGHRS, YFSETQ. J lost 5 bases, V lost 4 bases, and 5 bases had no gene match. CDR3 sequence: CASSAQGGDQPQHF. The DNA for the CDR3 is TGCGCCAGCAGCGCACAGGGGGGGGATCAGCCCCAGCATTTT.

The chain links TRBV6-4 to TRBJ1-1; D possibly corresponds to TRBD1 (5 bases). The germline CDR1 and CDR2 sequences are MRHNA and SNTAGT. V lost 0 bases, J lost 5 bases, and 7 bases lay in between. This CDR3 is built from 13 residues. The CDR3 spells CASSDSGPTEAFF. CDR3 DNA: TGTGCCAGCAGTGACTCGGGGCCTACTGAAGCTTTCTTT.